What follows describes a single T cell receptor (beta chain). Antigen unknown. Clones were sequenced by immunoSEQ multiplex PCR, and TCRdb holds only the in-frame ones, with some missing. This sample yields around 200,000 clones, of which 60% to 80% are seen a single time; over 10% belongs to the top ten. The sample belongs to a study of cytotoxic CD8 clonotypes in ibrutinib-treated CLL. CDR1 and CDR2 from the germline V gene are SNHLY and FYNNEI. V dropped 1 base and J dropped 1 base, with 7 bases sitting between them. The CDR3 is 14 amino acids. General observations from the study: Public clonotypes were seen rarely and were contracted or stable on treatment. Clonality increased at ibrutinib response and stayed stable in sustained remission. At progression, however, it fell back toward baseline.

This receptor was obtained from a human donor with chronic lymphocytic leukemia. The starting material was PBMCs, obtained after 12 months of ibrutinib treatment. V gene TRBV2 combines with J gene TRBJ1-1; no clear D gene. The CDR3 DNA sequence: TGTGCCAGCAGTGAAGGTCGGCGGAACACTGAAGCTTTCTTT. Translation: CASSEGRRNTEAFF. Full variable domain (remainder filled in from reference TRBV2 and TRBJ1-1): EPEVTQTPSHQVTQMGQEVILRCVPISNHLYFYWYRQILGQKVEFLVSFYNNEISEKSEIFDDQFSVERPDGSNFTLKIRSTKLEDSAMYFCASSEGRRNTEAFFGQGTRLTVV.